This is a list of T cell receptor beta chains from one sample in a study of CD8+CD57+ T cells in acquired aplastic anemia. TCRdb ran MiXCR on the reads and lists one entry per CDR3 protein. The data show fewer than 300,000 distinct CDR3 sequences, 65% to 90% seen once. Sequenced input: sorted CD4+, CD8+, or CD8+CD57+ T cells (not recorded which) from PBMCs. The receptors shown here come from a human donor with aplastic anemia. CDR3s include the opening cysteine and the closing phenylalanine or tryptophan. Fields, in order: clone size, V gene, D gene, J gene, CDR3 protein, CDR3 DNA. A D gene is named only where the DNA matches it firmly. Size tells how often a clone was seen (once, few, many) or the class of an expanded clone, and some rows leave it out.

clone_size: .; v_call: TRBV7-2; d_call: TRBD2; j_call: TRBJ2-3; cdr3_aa: CASSATSGGGADTQYF; cdr3_nt: TGTGCCAGCAGCGCCACTAGCGGGGGTGGGGCAGATACGCAGTATTTT
clone_size: .; v_call: TRBV9; d_call: .; j_call: TRBJ2-7; cdr3_aa: CASSVDGTPLMEQYF; cdr3_nt: TGTGCCAGCAGCGTAGACGGAACACCCTTAATGGAGCAGTACTTC
clone_size: .; v_call: TRBV7-6; d_call: .; j_call: TRBJ2-6; cdr3_aa: CASSLADGSKENQLTF; cdr3_nt: TGTGCCAGCAGCTTAGCCGACGGGTCAAAAGAGAACCAGCTGACTTTC
clone_size: .; v_call: TRBV5-8; d_call: .; j_call: TRBJ2-5; cdr3_aa: CAGHQARETQYF; cdr3_nt: TGTGCCGGACACCAGGCTAGGGAGACCCAGTACTTC
clone_size: .; v_call: TRBV10-1; d_call: TRBD2; j_call: TRBJ2-1; cdr3_aa: CAIRETSGRHKEQFF; cdr3_nt: TGCGCCATCCGAGAAACTAGCGGGAGACACAAAGAGCAGTTCTTC
clone_size: .; v_call: TRBV19; d_call: .; j_call: TRBJ1-1; cdr3_aa: CASSVQVNTEAFF; cdr3_nt: TGTGCCAGTAGTGTACAGGTGAACACTGAAGCTTTCTTT
clone_size: .; v_call: TRBV7-9; d_call: .; j_call: TRBJ2-1; cdr3_aa: CASSLGNSYNEQFF; cdr3_nt: TGTGCCAGCAGTCTTGGGAACTCCTACAATGAGCAGTTCTTC
clone_size: .; v_call: TRBV7-9; d_call: .; j_call: TRBJ2-5; cdr3_aa: CASSTRGEQETQYF; cdr3_nt: TGTGCCAGCAGCACACGCGGCGAGCAAGAGACCCAGTACTTC
clone_size: .; v_call: TRBV7-2; d_call: TRBD1; j_call: TRBJ1-1; cdr3_aa: CASSLQGGANTEAFF; cdr3_nt: TGTGCCAGCAGCTTACAAGGGGGCGCGAACACTGAAGCTTTCTTT
clone_size: once; v_call: TRBV7-8; d_call: .; j_call: TRBJ2-2; cdr3_aa: CASSDKAIGPSIVELFF; cdr3_nt: TGTGCCAGCAGCGACAAGGCAATCGGCCCCAGCATCGTGGAGCTGTTTTTT
clone_size: .; v_call: TRBV7-9; d_call: .; j_call: TRBJ1-1; cdr3_aa: CASSWEDEQFFGPFF; cdr3_nt: .
clone_size: .; v_call: TRBV7-9; d_call: .; j_call: TRBJ2-7; cdr3_aa: CASSEGTTDGCF; cdr3_nt: TGTGCCAGCAGCGAGGGCACGACTGACGGGTGCTTC
clone_size: few; v_call: TRBV29-1; d_call: .; j_call: TRBJ1-2; cdr3_aa: CSVESGNGYTF; cdr3_nt: TGCAGCGTTGAATCAGGGAATGGCTACACCTTC
clone_size: .; v_call: TRBV18; d_call: .; j_call: TRBJ2-5; cdr3_aa: CASSPPQGRETQYF; cdr3_nt: TGTGCCAGCTCACCACCGCAGGGAAGGGAGACCCAGTACTTC
clone_size: few; v_call: TRBV20-1; d_call: TRBD2; j_call: TRBJ2-1; cdr3_aa: CSATDSSGSYNEQFF; cdr3_nt: TGCAGTGCTACCGATTCTAGCGGGAGTTACAATGAGCAGTTCTTC
clone_size: .; v_call: TRBV7-2; d_call: TRBD2; j_call: TRBJ2-3; cdr3_aa: CASSLAGGADAKYF; cdr3_nt: TGTGCCAGCAGCCTAGCGGGGGGGGCCGATGCGAAGTATTTT
clone_size: few; v_call: TRBV25-1; d_call: .; j_call: TRBJ2-5; cdr3_aa: CASSESGWQKSQETQYF; cdr3_nt: TGTGCCAGCAGTGAATCCGGCTGGCAGAAAAGCCAAGAGACCCAGTACTTC
clone_size: .; v_call: TRBV7-9; d_call: .; j_call: TRBJ2-3; cdr3_aa: CSSRDGATAPQYF; cdr3_nt: TGTTCCAGCAGGGACGGGGCTACAGCACCGCAGTATTTT
clone_size: once; v_call: TRBV5-8; d_call: TRBD2; j_call: TRBJ2-7; cdr3_aa: CASSVKGGGAYEQYF; cdr3_nt: TGTGCCAGCAGTGTTAAGGGCGGGGGAGCCTACGAGCAGTACTTC
clone_size: many; v_call: TRBV27; d_call: .; j_call: TRBJ2-1; cdr3_aa: CASRSRPLTNEQFF; cdr3_nt: TGTGCCAGCAGATCACGACCCCTTACCAATGAGCAGTTCTTC
clone_size: .; v_call: TRBV11-3; d_call: TRBD1; j_call: TRBJ1-5; cdr3_aa: CASGGQGGQPQHF; cdr3_nt: TGTGCCAGCGGAGGACAGGGTGGGCAGCCCCAGCATTTT
clone_size: .; v_call: TRBV24-1; d_call: .; j_call: TRBJ2-5; cdr3_aa: CATSPKTGGPPEAQYF; cdr3_nt: TGTGCCACCAGTCCGAAGACTGGCGGGCCCCCAGAGGCCCAGTACTTC
clone_size: once; v_call: TRBV7-6; d_call: .; j_call: TRBJ2-3; cdr3_aa: CASSLAPGRVSGYF; cdr3_nt: TGTGCCAGCAGCTTAGCCCCAGGTCGCGTCTCTGGATATTTT
clone_size: .; v_call: TRBV7-2; d_call: .; j_call: TRBJ2-3; cdr3_aa: CASSLGPGPTDTQYF; cdr3_nt: TGTGCCAGCAGCTTAGGTCCGGGTCCTACAGACACGCAGTATTTT
clone_size: .; v_call: TRBV7-9; d_call: .; j_call: TRBJ1-2; cdr3_aa: CASSDGGNHVQFVYTF; cdr3_nt: TGTGCCAGCAGTGATGGGGGGAACCACGTCCAGTTTGTCTACACCTTC
clone_size: .; v_call: TRBV2; d_call: .; j_call: TRBJ2-3; cdr3_aa: CASGGGGGDTQYF; cdr3_nt: TGTGCCAGCGGGGGGGGGGGCGGAGATACGCAGTATTTT
clone_size: .; v_call: TRBV7-9; d_call: .; j_call: TRBJ2-3; cdr3_aa: CASSSAGGRATQYF; cdr3_nt: TGTGCCAGCAGCTCAGCGGGCGGTCGCGCAACGCAGTATTTT
clone_size: .; v_call: TRBV2; d_call: TRBD2; j_call: TRBJ2-3; cdr3_aa: CASSESSGDGGTDTQYF; cdr3_nt: TGTGCCAGCAGCGAATCTAGCGGGGACGGGGGCACAGATACGCAGTATTTT
clone_size: .; v_call: TRBV19; d_call: TRBD1; j_call: TRBJ2-3; cdr3_aa: CASCEQGYGTDTQYF; cdr3_nt: TGTGCCAGTTGCGAACAGGGGTACGGCACAGATACGCAGTATTTT
clone_size: .; v_call: TRBV7-2; d_call: .; j_call: TRBJ1-1; cdr3_aa: CASTLRDGNTEAFF; cdr3_nt: TGTGCCAGCACTCTCCGGGACGGGAACACTGAAGCTTTCTTT
clone_size: .; v_call: TRBV2; d_call: .; j_call: TRBJ2-1; cdr3_aa: CASSLGARDTQFF; cdr3_nt: TGTGCCAGCAGCTTAGGCGCGAGGGATACGCAGTTCTTT
clone_size: .; v_call: TRBV6-5; d_call: TRBD1; j_call: TRBJ1-1; cdr3_aa: CASSYTPGTGDTEALF; cdr3_nt: TGTGCCAGCAGTTACACCCCCGGGACAGGAGATACTGAAGCTCTCTTT
clone_size: .; v_call: TRBV9; d_call: TRBD1; j_call: TRBJ2-1; cdr3_aa: CASSVGQGEWNEQFF; cdr3_nt: TGTGCCAGCAGCGTAGGGCAGGGGGAATGGAATGAGCAGTTCTTC
clone_size: .; v_call: TRBV11-2; d_call: .; j_call: TRBJ2-7; cdr3_aa: CASSLLEALLYEQYF; cdr3_nt: TGTGCCAGCAGCTTGTTAGAGGCACTACTCTACGAGCAGTACTTC
clone_size: once; v_call: TRBV9; d_call: .; j_call: TRBJ1-2; cdr3_aa: CASSEVGRERRSTF; cdr3_nt: TGTGCCAGCAGCGAAGTCGGCAGGGAGAGACGCAGTACCTTC
clone_size: .; v_call: TRBV7-9; d_call: .; j_call: TRBJ2-6; cdr3_aa: CASSLGESGGNSPLTF; cdr3_nt: TGTGCCAGCAGCTTAGGGGAGAGCGGCGGGAATTCACCCCTGACTTTC
clone_size: .; v_call: TRBV11-2; d_call: .; j_call: TRBJ1-1; cdr3_aa: CASSCTGGGQDEAFF; cdr3_nt: TGTGCCAGCAGCTGCACAGGCGGAGGGCAAGATGAAGCTTTCTTT
clone_size: .; v_call: TRBV9; d_call: .; j_call: TRBJ1-5; cdr3_aa: CASSIEEITTKNQPQHF; cdr3_nt: TGTGCCAGTAGTATAGAAGAGATTACGACAAAAAATCAGCCCCAGCATTTT
clone_size: .; v_call: TRBV9; d_call: TRBD1; j_call: TRBJ1-1; cdr3_aa: CASGDRGAEAFF; cdr3_nt: TGTGCCAGCGGGGACAGGGGCGCTGAAGCTTTCTTT
clone_size: .; v_call: TRBV5-8; d_call: .; j_call: TRBJ2-5; cdr3_aa: CATTGGICQETQYF; cdr3_nt: TGTGCCACCACCGGAGGCATCTGCCAAGAGACCCAGTACTTC
clone_size: .; v_call: TRBV12-3/TRBV12-4; d_call: TRBD2; j_call: TRBJ2-2; cdr3_aa: CASSLAAGGNTGELFF; cdr3_nt: TGTGCCAGCAGTTTAGCAGCGGGGGGGAACACCGGGGAGCTGTTTTTT
clone_size: .; v_call: TRBV2; d_call: TRBD1; j_call: TRBJ1-6; cdr3_aa: CASIRDRAKSPLHF; cdr3_nt: TGTGCCAGCATTCGGGACAGGGCGAAGTCACCCCTCCACTTT
clone_size: many; v_call: TRBV5-1; d_call: TRBD1; j_call: TRBJ1-3; cdr3_aa: CASSFSGQANSGNTIYF; cdr3_nt: TGCGCCAGCAGCTTTTCGGGACAGGCGAACTCTGGAAACACCATATATTTT
clone_size: .; v_call: TRBV12-3/TRBV12-4; d_call: .; j_call: TRBJ2-3; cdr3_aa: CASALGSDTQYF; cdr3_nt: TGTGCCAGCGCCCTAGGGTCAGATACGCAGTATTTT
clone_size: .; v_call: TRBV7-9; d_call: .; j_call: TRBJ2-3; cdr3_aa: CASSLDRIEDTEDF; cdr3_nt: TGTGCCAGCAGCTTAGATAGGATAGAAGATACTGAGGATTTT
clone_size: .; v_call: TRBV5-8; d_call: .; j_call: TRBJ1-1; cdr3_aa: CASSPRGPMNTEAFF; cdr3_nt: TGTGCCAGCAGCCCGAGGGGCCCCATGAACACTGAAGCTTTCTTT
clone_size: .; v_call: TRBV9; d_call: .; j_call: TRBJ2-7; cdr3_aa: CATSERWTDNTGDF; cdr3_nt: TGTGCCACCAGCGAGCGGTGGACAGATAACACCGGGGACTTC
clone_size: .; v_call: TRBV10-3; d_call: .; j_call: TRBJ2-1; cdr3_aa: CASSEGGKNGQDEQFW; cdr3_nt: TGTGCCAGCAGCGAGGGAGGCAAAAACGGTCAGGATGAGCAGTTCTGG
clone_size: .; v_call: TRBV9; d_call: .; j_call: TRBJ1-2; cdr3_aa: CASSGEGDGLVYGYTF; cdr3_nt: TGTGCCAGCAGCGGAGAAGGGGACGGGCTCGTATATGGCTACACCTTC
clone_size: few; v_call: TRBV25-1; d_call: .; j_call: TRBJ1-6; cdr3_aa: CASRRAGRESSYNSPLHF; cdr3_nt: TGTGCCAGCAGGAGGGCCGGGCGGGAGAGCTCCTATAATTCACCCCTCCACTTT
clone_size: .; v_call: TRBV30; d_call: TRBD1; j_call: TRBJ2-7; cdr3_aa: CAWSTTGASYEQYF; cdr3_nt: TGTGCCTGGAGTACGACAGGGGCCAGCTACGAGCAGTACTTC
clone_size: .; v_call: TRBV5-1; d_call: .; j_call: TRBJ2-6; cdr3_aa: CASSLQPVPHGANVLTF; cdr3_nt: TGCGCCAGCAGCCTCCAGCCAGTCCCGCATGGGGCCAACGTCCTGACTTTC
clone_size: once; v_call: TRBV7-4; d_call: .; j_call: TRBJ2-7; cdr3_aa: CASSQEYPSGEQYF; cdr3_nt: TGTGCCAGCAGCCAAGAATATCCGTCCGGGGAGCAGTACTTC
clone_size: few; v_call: TRBV7-3; d_call: .; j_call: TRBJ2-1; cdr3_aa: CASSLLPGELFFEQFF; cdr3_nt: .